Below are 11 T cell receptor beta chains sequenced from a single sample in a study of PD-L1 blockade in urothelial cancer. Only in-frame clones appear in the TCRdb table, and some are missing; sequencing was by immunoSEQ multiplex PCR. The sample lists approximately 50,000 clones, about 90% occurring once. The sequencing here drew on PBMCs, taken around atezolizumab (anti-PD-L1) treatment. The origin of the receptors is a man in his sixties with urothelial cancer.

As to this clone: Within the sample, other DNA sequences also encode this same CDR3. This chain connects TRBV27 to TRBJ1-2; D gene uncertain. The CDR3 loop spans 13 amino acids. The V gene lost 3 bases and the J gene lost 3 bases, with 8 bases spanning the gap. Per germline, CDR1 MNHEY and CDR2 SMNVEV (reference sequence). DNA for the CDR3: TGTGCCAGCAGTTTCGACCGGGACTATGGCTACACCTTC. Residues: CASSFDRDYGYTF.

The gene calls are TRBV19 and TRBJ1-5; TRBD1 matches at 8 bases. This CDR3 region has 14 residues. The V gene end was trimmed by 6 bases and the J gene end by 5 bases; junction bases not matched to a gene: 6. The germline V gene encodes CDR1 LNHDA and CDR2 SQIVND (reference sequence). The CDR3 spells CASSGQGLYQPQHF. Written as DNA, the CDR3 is TGTGCCAGTAGCGGACAGGGCCTTTATCAGCCCCAGCATTTT.

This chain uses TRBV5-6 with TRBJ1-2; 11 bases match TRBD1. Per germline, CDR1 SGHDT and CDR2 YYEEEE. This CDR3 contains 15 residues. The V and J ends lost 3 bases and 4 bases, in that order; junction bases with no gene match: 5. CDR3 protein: CASSSGTGGFYGYTF. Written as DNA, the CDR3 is TGTGCCAGCAGCTCCGGGACAGGGGGTTTCTATGGCTACACCTTC.

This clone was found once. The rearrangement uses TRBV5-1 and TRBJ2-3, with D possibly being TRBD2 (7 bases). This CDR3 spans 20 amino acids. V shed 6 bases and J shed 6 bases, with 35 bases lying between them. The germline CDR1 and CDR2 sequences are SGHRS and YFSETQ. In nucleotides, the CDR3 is TGCGCCAGCACCACACTGAGATGGGGTGGAGTTGGGGGGGCATTGGATACGCAGTATTTT. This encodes CASTTLRWGGVGGALDTQYF.

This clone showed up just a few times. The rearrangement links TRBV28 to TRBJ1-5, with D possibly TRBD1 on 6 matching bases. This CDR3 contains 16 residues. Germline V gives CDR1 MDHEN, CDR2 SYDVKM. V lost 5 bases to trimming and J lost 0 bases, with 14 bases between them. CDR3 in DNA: TGTGCCAGCAGTCCCCAGACAGGCCGTAGCAATCAGCCCCAGCATTTT. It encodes CASSPQTGRSNQPQHF.

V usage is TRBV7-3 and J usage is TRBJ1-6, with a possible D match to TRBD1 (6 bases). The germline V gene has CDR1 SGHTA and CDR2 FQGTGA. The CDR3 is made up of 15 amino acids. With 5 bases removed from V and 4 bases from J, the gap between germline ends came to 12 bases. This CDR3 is CASSPTGLYNSPLHF. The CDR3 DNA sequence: TGTGCCAGCAGCCCTACAGGGCTGTATAATTCACCCCTCCACTTT. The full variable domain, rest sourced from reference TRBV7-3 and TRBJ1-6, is GAGVSQTPSNKVTEKGKYVELRCDPISGHTALYWYRQSLGQGPEFLIYFQGTGAADDSGLPNDRFFAVRPEGSVSTLKIQRTERGDSAVYLCASSPTGLYNSPLHFGNGTRLTVT.

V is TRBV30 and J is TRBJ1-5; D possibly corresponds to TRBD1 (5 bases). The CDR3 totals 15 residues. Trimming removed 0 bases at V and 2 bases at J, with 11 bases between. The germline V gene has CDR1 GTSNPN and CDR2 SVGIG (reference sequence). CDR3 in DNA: TGTGCCTGGAGTGTACCTTTAGGGGGCAATCAGCCCCAGCATTTT. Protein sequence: CAWSVPLGGNQPQHF.

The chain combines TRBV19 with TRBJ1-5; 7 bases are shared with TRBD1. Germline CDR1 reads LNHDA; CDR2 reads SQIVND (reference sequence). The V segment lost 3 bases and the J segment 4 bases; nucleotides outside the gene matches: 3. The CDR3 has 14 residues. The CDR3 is CASSIQTGNQPQHF. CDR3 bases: TGTGCCAGTAGTATTCAGACAGGGAATCAGCCCCAGCATTTT.

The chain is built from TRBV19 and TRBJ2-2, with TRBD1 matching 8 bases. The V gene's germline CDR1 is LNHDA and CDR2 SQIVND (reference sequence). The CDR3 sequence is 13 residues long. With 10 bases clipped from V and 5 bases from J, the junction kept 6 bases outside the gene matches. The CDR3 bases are TGTGCCACTCGACAGGGGATAACCGGGGAGCTGTTTTTT. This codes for CATRQGITGELFF.

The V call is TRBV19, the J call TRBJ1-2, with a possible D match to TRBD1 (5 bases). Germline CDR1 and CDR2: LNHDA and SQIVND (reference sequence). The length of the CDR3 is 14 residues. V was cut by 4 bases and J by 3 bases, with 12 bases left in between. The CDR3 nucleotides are TGTGCCAGTAGTAGCGGGACGGATGACTATGGCTACACCTTC. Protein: CASSSGTDDYGYTF.

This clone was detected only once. CDR3 DNA: TGTGCCAGCTCAGAGACAGGGGGCGAAGGAGCTTTCTTT. Amino acids: CASSETGGEGAFF. V and J are TRBV18 and TRBJ1-1; TRBD1 matches 10 bases. Germline V gene sequence: CDR1 KGHSH, CDR2 LQKENI. Trimming removed 5 bases from V and 10 bases from J; junction bases left unmatched: 7. This CDR3 is 13 amino acids long.